The clone carrying this T cell receptor beta chain has a handful of counts. This record comes from a study of cytomegalovirus exposure and HLA in healthy donors. Germline V lookup: CDR1 SQVTM, CDR2 ANQGSEA. V shed 5 bases, J shed 0 bases, and the junction held 7 bases outside the gene matches. The CDR3 runs to 15 residues. PCR involved 60 Vbeta and 13 Jbeta primers. Profiling relied on immunoSEQ multiplex PCR, and the TCRdb table lists in-frame clones only, not all of them. The sample shows approximately 150,000 clones, 88% of them seen only once. The chain recombines TRBV29-1 with TRBJ2-7; 10 bases are shared with TRBD2. This TCR was recovered from a woman in her 40s in good health and CMV-seronegative. Sequencing used PBMCs. The CDR3 reads CSVLQLAGISYEQYF. In nucleotides, the CDR3 is TGCAGCGTTCTCCAACTAGCGGGGATCTCCTACGAGCAGTACTTC.